The T cell receptor beta chain described here comes from a study of OX40 agonist ivuxolimab in advanced cancers. Assay used: immunoSEQ multiplex PCR; TCRdb lists only in-frame clones, some missing. The sample has 55,000 to 80,000 clones, about four fifths seen once. The sequenced sample was CD4+ or CD8+ T cells sorted from blood, obtained in a trial of the OX40 agonist ivuxolimab. The clonotype originates from an adult with an advanced solid tumor such as melanoma, head and neck, liver or kidney cancer.

CDR3 sequence: CSALNPGYTF. CDR3 sequence (DNA): TGCAGTGCTCTTAACCCTGGCTACACCTTC. The rearrangement links TRBV20-1 to TRBJ1-2; D call uncertain. The CDR3 consists of 10 residues. V gave up 5 bases and J gave up 7 bases, with 8 bases separating them. CDR1 DFQATT and CDR2 SNEGSKA come from the germline V gene (reference sequence).